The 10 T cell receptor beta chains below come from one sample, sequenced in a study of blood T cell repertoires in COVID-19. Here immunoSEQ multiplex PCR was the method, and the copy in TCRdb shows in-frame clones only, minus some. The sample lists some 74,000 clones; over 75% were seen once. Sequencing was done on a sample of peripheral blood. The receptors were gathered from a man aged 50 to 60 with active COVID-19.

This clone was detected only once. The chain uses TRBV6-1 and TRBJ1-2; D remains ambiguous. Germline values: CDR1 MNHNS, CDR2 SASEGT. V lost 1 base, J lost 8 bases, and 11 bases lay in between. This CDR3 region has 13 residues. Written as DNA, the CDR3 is TGTGCCAGCAGTGAAGGCGGGTCGGTAGGCTACACCTTC. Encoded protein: CASSEGGSVGYTF.

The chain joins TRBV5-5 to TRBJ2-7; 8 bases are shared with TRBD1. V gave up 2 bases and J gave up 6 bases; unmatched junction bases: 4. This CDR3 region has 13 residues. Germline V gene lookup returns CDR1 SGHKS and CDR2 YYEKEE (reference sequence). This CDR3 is CASSFTGQGEQYF. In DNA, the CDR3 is TGTGCCAGCAGCTTTACCGGACAGGGCGAGCAGTACTTC. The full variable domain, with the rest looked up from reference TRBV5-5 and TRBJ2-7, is DAGVTQSPTHLIKTRGQQVTLRCSPISGHKSVSWYQQVLGQGPQFIFQYYEKEERGRGNFPDRFSARQFPNYSSELNVNALLLGDSALYLCASSFTGQGEQYFGPGTRLTVT.

The CDR3 region has the DNA TGTGCCAGCACCCCCGGGGGGAGCTCCTACGAGCAGTACTTC. This sequence encodes CASTPGGSSYEQYF. V gene TRBV5-5 combines with J gene TRBJ2-7; 7 bases map to TRBD2. CDR1 SGHKS and CDR2 YYEKEE come from the germline V gene (reference sequence). V lost 6 bases and J lost 0; bases outside the gene matches: 6. The CDR3 spans 14 residues.

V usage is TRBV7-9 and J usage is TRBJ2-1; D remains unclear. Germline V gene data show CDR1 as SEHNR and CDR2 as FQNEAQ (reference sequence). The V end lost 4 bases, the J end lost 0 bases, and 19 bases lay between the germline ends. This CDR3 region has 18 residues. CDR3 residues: CASSSPLGQTSSYNEQFF. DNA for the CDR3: TGTGCCAGCAGCTCCCCCCTTGGGCAAACGAGCTCCTACAATGAGCAGTTCTTC.

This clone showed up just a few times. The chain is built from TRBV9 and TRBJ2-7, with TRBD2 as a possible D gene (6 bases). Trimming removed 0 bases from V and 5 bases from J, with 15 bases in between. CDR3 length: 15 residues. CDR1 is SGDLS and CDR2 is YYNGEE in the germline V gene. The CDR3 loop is CASSVAGLPLDEQYF. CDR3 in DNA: TGTGCCAGCAGCGTAGCCGGACTACCCCTTGACGAGCAGTACTTC.

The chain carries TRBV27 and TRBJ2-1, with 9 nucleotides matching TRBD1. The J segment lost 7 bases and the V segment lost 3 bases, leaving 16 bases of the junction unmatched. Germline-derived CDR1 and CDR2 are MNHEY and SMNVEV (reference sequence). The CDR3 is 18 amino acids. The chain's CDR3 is CASSLARVGTGNLNEQFF. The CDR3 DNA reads TGTGCCAGCAGTTTGGCAAGAGTGGGGACAGGGAACCTTAATGAGCAGTTCTTC.

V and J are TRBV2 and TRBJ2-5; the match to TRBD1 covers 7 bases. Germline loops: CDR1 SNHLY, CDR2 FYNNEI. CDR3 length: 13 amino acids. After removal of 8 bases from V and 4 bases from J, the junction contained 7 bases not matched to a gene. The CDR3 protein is CASGTRGRETQYF. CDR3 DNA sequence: TGTGCCAGCGGTACTAGGGGGCGAGAGACCCAGTACTTC.

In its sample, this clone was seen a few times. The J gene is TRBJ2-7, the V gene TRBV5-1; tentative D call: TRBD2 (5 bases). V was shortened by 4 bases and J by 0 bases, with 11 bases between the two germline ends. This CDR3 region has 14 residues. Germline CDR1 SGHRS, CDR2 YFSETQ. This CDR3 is CASSRTSGSYEQYF. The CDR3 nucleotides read TGCGCCAGCAGCCGTACGAGCGGCTCCTACGAGCAGTACTTC.

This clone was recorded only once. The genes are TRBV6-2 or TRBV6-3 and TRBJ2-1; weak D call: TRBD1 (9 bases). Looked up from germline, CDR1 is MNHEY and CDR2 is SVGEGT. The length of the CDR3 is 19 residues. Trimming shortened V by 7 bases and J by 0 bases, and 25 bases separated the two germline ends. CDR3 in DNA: TGTGCCAGCACCCCGGGACAGGGCCGCGGGGGGAGCTCCTACAATGAGCAGTTCTTC. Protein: CASTPGQGRGGSSYNEQFF.

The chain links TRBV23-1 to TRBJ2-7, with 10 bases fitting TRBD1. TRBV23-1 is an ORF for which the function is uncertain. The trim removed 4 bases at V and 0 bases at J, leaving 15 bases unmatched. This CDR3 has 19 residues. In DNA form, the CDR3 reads TGCGCCAGCAGTCTTGGTAGGAGAGGACAGGGGGATCCCTCCTACGAGCAGTACTTC. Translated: CASSLGRRGQGDPSYEQYF.